This record concerns one T cell receptor beta chain sequence. One junction end disagrees with the germline gene, perhaps due to a read error. This sample was included in a study of blood T cells in healthy people across ages. The wider study: Capture via template switching afforded approximately one barcoded beta molecule per two T cells.

In germline, CDR1 is SGHAT, CDR2 FQNNGV. This CDR3 has 14 amino acids. Sample-barcoded 5' priming and a J-beta primer mix drove a second PCR of roughly 7 to 11 cycles. The study obtained at least 3 million CDR3-containing paired-end reads from every sample. TCRdb redid the calling of the 5' RACE reads with MiXCR, one entry per CDR3 protein. The sample lists approximately 810,000 distinct CDR3 sequences; under 30% were seen once. The sample taken for sequencing was blood. The chain is built from TRBV11-2 and TRBJ2-5; 8 bases match TRBD2. This receptor was identified in a woman older than 75 in good health. The CDR3 protein is CTSSLGPGGETQYF. CDR3 sequence (DNA): TGTACCAGCAGCTTAGGGCCGGGAGGGGAGACCCAGTACTTC.